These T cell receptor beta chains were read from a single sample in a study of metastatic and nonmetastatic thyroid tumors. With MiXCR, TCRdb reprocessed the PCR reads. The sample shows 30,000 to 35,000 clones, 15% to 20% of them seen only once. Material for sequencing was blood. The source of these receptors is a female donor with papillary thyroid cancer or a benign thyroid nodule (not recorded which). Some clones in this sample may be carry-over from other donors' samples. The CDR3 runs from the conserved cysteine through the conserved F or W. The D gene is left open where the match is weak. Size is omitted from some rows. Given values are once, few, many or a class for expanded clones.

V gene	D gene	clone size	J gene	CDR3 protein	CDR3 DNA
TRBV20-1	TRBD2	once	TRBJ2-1	CSAQASGSWGGSYNEQFF	TGCAGTGCCCAGGCTAGCGGGAGTTGGGGAGGCTCCTACAATGAGCAGTTCTTC
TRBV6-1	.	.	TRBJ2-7	CASSQGGGSVVEQYF	TGTGCCAGCAGTCAAGGGGGGGGGAGTGTGGTCGAGCAGTACTTC
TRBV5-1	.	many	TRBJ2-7	CASSTDNYEQYF	TGCGCCAGCAGCACCGACAACTACGAGCAGTACTTC
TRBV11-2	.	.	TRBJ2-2	CASSLAPTGELFF	TGTGCCAGCAGCTTAGCCCCCACCGGGGAGCTGTTTTTT
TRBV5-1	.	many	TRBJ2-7	CASSLEGIEQYF	TGCGCCAGCAGCTTGGAGGGGATCGAGCAGTACTTC
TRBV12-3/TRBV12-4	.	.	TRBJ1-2	CASSLRRHLGYGYTF	TGTGCCAGCAGTTTACGGCGCCACTTGGGCTATGGCTACACCTTC
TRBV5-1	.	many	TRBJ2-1	CASSLTSSHNEQFF	TGCGCCAGCAGCTTAACTAGCTCCCACAATGAGCAGTTCTTC
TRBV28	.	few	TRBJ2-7	CASSSPAGARPGEQYF	TGTGCCAGCAGTTCTCCGGCAGGGGCCAGGCCTGGGGAGCAGTACTTC
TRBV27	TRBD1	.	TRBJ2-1	CASSVTGGGEQFF	TGTGCCAGCAGTGTGACAGGGGGTGGTGAGCAGTTCTTC
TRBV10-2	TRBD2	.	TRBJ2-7	CASRRGGADEQYF	TGCGCCAGCAGGCGGGGGGGTGCGGACGAGCAGTACTTC
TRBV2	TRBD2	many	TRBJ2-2	CASSGGGSIGELFF	TGTGCCAGCAGTGGGGGGGGTTCAATCGGGGAGCTGTTTTTT
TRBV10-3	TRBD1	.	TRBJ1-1	CAISAGTGGDRNTEAFF	TGTGCCATCAGCGCGGGGACAGGGGGAGATAGGAACACTGAAGCTTTCTTT
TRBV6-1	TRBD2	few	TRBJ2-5	CASSVGLAGSETQYF	TGTGCCAGCAGTGTTGGACTAGCGGGAAGTGAGACCCAGTACTTC
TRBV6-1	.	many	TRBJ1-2	CASRQTANYGYTF	TGTGCCAGCCGACAGACAGCGAACTATGGCTACACCTTC
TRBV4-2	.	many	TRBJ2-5	CASSQEASGLSYVQRQETQYF	TGTGCCAGCAGCCAAGAAGCGTCGGGACTCAGCTACGTTCAGCGACAAGAGACCCAGTACTTC
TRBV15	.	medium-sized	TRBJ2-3	CATSRVGELDTQYF	TGTGCCACCAGCAGAGTGGGAGAGTTGGATACGCAGTATTTT
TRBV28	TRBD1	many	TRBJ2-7	CASSSRDRGQMDEQYF	TGTGCCAGCAGTTCTCGGGACAGGGGGCAGATGGACGAGCAGTACTTC
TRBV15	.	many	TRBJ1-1	CATSGGWNTEAFF	TGTGCCACCAGCGGCGGGTGGAACACTGAAGCTTTCTTT
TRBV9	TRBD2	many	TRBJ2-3	CASSVDAGGADTQYF	TGTGCCAGCAGCGTAGACGCGGGAGGGGCAGATACGCAGTATTTT
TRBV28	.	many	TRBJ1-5	CASREGNQPQHF	TGTGCCAGCAGAGAGGGCAATCAGCCCCAGCATTTT
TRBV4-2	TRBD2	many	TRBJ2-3	CASSQALAGDTDTQYF	TGTGCCAGCAGCCAAGCCCTAGCGGGCGACACAGATACGCAGTATTTT
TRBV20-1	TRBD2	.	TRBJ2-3	CSARAHLAGVGDTQYF	TGCAGTGCTAGAGCGCATCTAGCGGGAGTGGGAGATACGCAGTATTTT
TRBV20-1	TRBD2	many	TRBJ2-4	CSAQLAGGRFGKNIQYF	TGCAGTGCTCAACTAGCGGGGGGGCGGTTTGGCAAAAACATTCAGTACTTC
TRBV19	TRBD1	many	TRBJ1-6	CANSPGTGGASPLHF	TGTGCCAATAGTCCCGGGACAGGGGGAGCATCACCCCTCCACTTT
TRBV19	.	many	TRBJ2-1	CATRGGANYNEQFF	TGTGCCACCCGAGGCGGCGCCAACTACAATGAGCAGTTCTTC
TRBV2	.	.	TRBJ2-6	CASRNRVSGANVLTF	TGTGCCAGCAGGAACAGGGTCTCTGGGGCCAACGTCCTGACTTTC
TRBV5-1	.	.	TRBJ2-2	CASSLSPGGIVGAGELFF	TGCGCCAGCAGCTTGAGTCCTGGAGGCATAGTAGGGGCCGGGGAGCTGTTTTTT
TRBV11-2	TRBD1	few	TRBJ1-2	CASSFGGQGLYGYTF	TGTGCCAGCAGCTTTGGGGGACAGGGACTCTATGGCTACACCTTC
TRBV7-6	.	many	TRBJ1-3	CASSMSAQNTIYF	TGTGCCAGCAGCATGTCAGCTCAAAACACCATATATTTT
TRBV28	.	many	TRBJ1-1	CASSPPRENTEAFF	TGTGCCAGCAGTCCGCCGAGGGAGAACACTGAAGCTTTCTTT
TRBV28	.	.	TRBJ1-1	CASSATGFTEAFF	TGTGCCAGCAGCGCGACAGGATTTACTGAAGCTTTCTTT
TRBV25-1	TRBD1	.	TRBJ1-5	CASSEYTGGNQPQHF	TGTGCCAGCAGTGAATATACAGGGGGCAATCAGCCCCAGCATTTT
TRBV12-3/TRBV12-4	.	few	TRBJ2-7	CASSPRGGEQYF	TGTGCCAGCAGCCCAAGGGGGGGCGAGCAGTACTTC
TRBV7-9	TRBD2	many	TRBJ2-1	CASSLVITSGRNEQFF	TGTGCCAGCAGCTTAGTTATAACTAGCGGGAGGAATGAGCAGTTCTTC
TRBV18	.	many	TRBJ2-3	CASSPGDWSSTDTQYF	TGTGCCAGCTCGCCGGGGGACTGGTCTAGCACAGATACGCAGTATTTT
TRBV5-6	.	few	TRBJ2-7	CASSSHALYEQYF	TGTGCCAGCAGCAGCCACGCCCTCTACGAGCAGTACTTC
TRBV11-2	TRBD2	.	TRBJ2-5	CASSSGLAEGETQYF	TGTGCCAGCAGCTCTGGACTAGCGGAGGGGGAGACCCAGTACTTC
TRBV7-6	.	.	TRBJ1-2	CASSLTGGVGYTF	TGTGCCAGCAGCTTGACAGGAGGGGTCGGCTACACCTTC
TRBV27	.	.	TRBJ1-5	CASSFVGEQPQHF	TGTGCCAGCAGTTTCGTGGGGGAACAGCCCCAGCATTTT
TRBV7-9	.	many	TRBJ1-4	CASSPMVQTNEKLFF	TGTGCCAGCAGCCCCATGGTACAGACTAATGAAAAACTGTTTTTT
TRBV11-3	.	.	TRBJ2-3	CASSPLGGGTDTQYF	TGTGCCAGCAGCCCCCTGGGTGGGGGCACAGATACGCAGTATTTT
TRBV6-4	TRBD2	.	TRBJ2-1	CASSDSELAGVNSYNEQFF	TGTGCCAGCAGTGACTCAGAGCTAGCGGGAGTTAACTCCTACAATGAGCAGTTCTTC
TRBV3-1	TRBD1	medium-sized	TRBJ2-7	CASSQVTGTAYEQYF	TGTGCCAGCAGCCAAGTCACGGGGACAGCTTACGAGCAGTACTTC
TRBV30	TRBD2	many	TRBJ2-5	CASANTSGSGETQYF	TGTGCCTCCGCTAACACCAGCGGGAGTGGGGAGACCCAGTACTTC
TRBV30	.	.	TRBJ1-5	CACGLGGNQPQHF	TGTGCCTGCGGCCTGGGGGGCAATCAGCCCCAGCATTTT
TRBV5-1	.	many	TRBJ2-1	CASNRDAGNEQFF	TGCGCCAGCAACCGGGACGCCGGCAATGAGCAGTTCTTC
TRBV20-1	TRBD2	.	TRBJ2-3	CSAIAGGSTDTQYF	TGCAGTGCGATAGCGGGAGGGAGCACAGATACGCAGTATTTT
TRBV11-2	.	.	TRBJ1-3	CASSHPPGIGNTIYF	TGTGCCAGCAGCCATCCCCCGGGGATTGGAAACACCATATACTTT
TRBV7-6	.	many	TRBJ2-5	CASSFGTFETQYF	TGTGCCAGCAGCTTCGGTACGTTCGAGACCCAGTACTTC
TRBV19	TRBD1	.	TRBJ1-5	CASETGAQPQHF	TGTGCCAGTGAGACAGGGGCTCAGCCCCAGCATTTT
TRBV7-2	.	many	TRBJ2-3	CASSQSLGGGQYF	TGTGCCAGCAGCCAATCGTTGGGTGGGGGGCAGTATTTT
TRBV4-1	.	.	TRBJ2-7	CASSPDLASYEQYF	TGCGCCAGCAGCCCAGACCTAGCCTCCTACGAGCAGTACTTC
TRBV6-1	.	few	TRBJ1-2	CASRGPNYGYTF	TGTGCCAGCAGGGGGCCTAACTATGGCTACACCTTC
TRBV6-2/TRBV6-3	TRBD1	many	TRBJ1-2	CASSEDRVYGYTF	TGTGCCAGCAGTGAGGACAGGGTCTATGGCTACACCTTC
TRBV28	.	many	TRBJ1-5	CASRTSNQPQHF	TGTGCCAGTAGGACTAGCAATCAGCCCCAGCATTTT
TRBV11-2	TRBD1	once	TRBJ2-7	CASSLERTGAYEQYF	TGTGCCAGCAGCTTAGAAAGGACAGGAGCCTACGAGCAGTACTTC
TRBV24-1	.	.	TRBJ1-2	CATSAAAGESYGYTF	TGTGCCACCAGTGCGGCGGCAGGCGAAAGCTATGGCTACACCTTC